This T cell receptor beta chain was found in a study of human T cells and chemical hapten exposure. Whole-study context: The sensitizer, 2% DPC, was used on roughly 2 cm by roughly 2 cm of upper inner arm skin. Patients, predominantly female, presented with alopecia areata, totalis or universalis. Minor volume differences among pooled libraries chiefly drove per-sample TCR yield variation.

Indicated time point: patch test 2, 6 weeks after DPC sensitization. Treatment in this sample: therapeutic diphenylcyclopropenone sensitization with weekly scalp DPC. General observations from the study: The study found that PT1 expanded TCR counts correlated positively with patch test score.

Between the trimmed V and J ends, which lost 4 bases and 0 bases, there was a span of 10 bases. The germline V gene has CDR1 LGHDT and CDR2 YNNKEL (reference sequence). This CDR3 has 15 residues. TCRdb analysed the RACE reads with MiXCR anew, one entry per CDR3 protein. The sample comprises a few hundred thousand distinct CDR3 sequences, about 6.3% of which are singletons, and about 5.4% rests with the top ten. This clonotype has just a few counts. Antigen unknown. The sequencing here drew on whole blood, taken in connection with sensitization to the hapten diphenylcyclopropenone (DPC). The clonotype was recovered from a woman aged 18 to 35 with alopecia areata. Some clones in this sample may be carry-over from other donors' samples. This chain uses TRBV3-1 with TRBJ2-1, with D perhaps matching TRBD1 (5 bases). This CDR3 reads CASSPRQSSYNEQFF. In nucleotides, the CDR3 is TGTGCCAGCAGCCCACGACAGAGCTCCTACAATGAGCAGTTCTTC.